This T cell receptor (beta chain) was profiled in a study of T cell changes during pregnancy in multiple sclerosis. Clones were read by immunoSEQ multiplex PCR, and TCRdb kept only the in-frame ones, dropping some. The repertoire holds roughly 72,000 clones, more than 70% seen once, with 0.7% to 0.9% in the top ten. This CDR3 is built from 14 residues. Looked up from germline, CDR1 is MNHEY and CDR2 is SVGAGI. The clonotype comes from a female donor in good health, enrolled as a control in a pregnancy study. The chain has TRBV6-5 and TRBJ2-5; D perhaps matches TRBD2 (5 bases). The J call may be wrong; the DNA end is better matched by TRBJ2-7. The sequencing used peripheral blood, collected in the first trimester of pregnancy. CDR3: CAIADSRNSYEQYF. CDR3 in DNA: TGTGCCATCGCGGACTCGAGGAACTCCTACGAGCAGTACTTC.